Following are 10 T cell receptor beta chains from one sample sequenced in a study of cytomegalovirus exposure and HLA in healthy donors. The PCR ran on 60 Vbeta and 13 Jbeta primers. Produced via immunoSEQ multiplex PCR; TCRdb's table is partial and in-frame only. The sample lists approximately 100,000 clones; about 77% were seen once. Sequencing was done on a sample of PBMCs. These receptors were collected from a woman aged 18-30 years in good health and CMV-seropositive.

This chain joins TRBV14 and TRBJ1-2; weak D call: TRBD1 (5 bases). The CDR3 is 13 residues long. V was shortened by 4 bases and J by 10 bases, with 16 bases between the two germline ends. Germline CDR1 is SGHDN and CDR2 is FVKESK. CDR3 amino acids: CASSRQLDTSYTF. The CDR3 DNA follows: TGTGCCAGCAGCCGACAACTGGACACCTCCTACACCTTC. The full variable domain, with the rest looked up from reference TRBV14 and TRBJ1-2, is EAGVTQFPSHSVIEKGQTVTLRCDPISGHDNLYWYRRVMGKEIKFLLHFVKESKQDESGMPNNRFLAERTGGTYSTLKVQPAELEDSGVYFCASSRQLDTSYTFGSGTRLTVV.

The chain has TRBV28 and TRBJ1-5; D possibly corresponds to TRBD1 (6 bases). V was pared by 6 bases and J by 5 bases, with 14 bases between. Germline CDR1 reads MDHEN; CDR2 reads SYDVKM. The CDR3 extends over 14 amino acids. CDR3 DNA: TGTGCCAGCAGCCAAGGGGGGGCAGATCAGCCCCAGCATTTT. Residues: CASSQGGADQPQHF.

This chain joins TRBV10-3 and TRBJ2-3; D unresolved. Germline CDR1 is ENHRY and CDR2 is SYGVKD. V shed 1 base and J shed 5 bases, with 4 bases lying between them. The CDR3 is 12 residues long. The CDR3 spells CAISEYKDTQYF. The CDR3 bases are TGTGCCATCAGTGAGTATAAAGATACGCAGTATTTT.

V is TRBV6-5 and J is TRBJ1-1, with D perhaps TRBD1 (5 bases). V was clipped by 0 bases and J by 0 bases, with 8 bases between them. CDR1 is MNHEY, CDR2 SVGAGI, per germline. The CDR3 has 15 residues. The CDR3 loop reads CASSYSTALNTEAFF. CDR3 DNA sequence: TGTGCCAGCAGTTACTCGACAGCATTGAACACTGAAGCTTTCTTT.

V is TRBV7-9 and J is TRBJ2-7, with 10 bases lining up with TRBD1. Losses at the gene ends were 4 bases for V and 1 base for J; bases not matched to a gene: 4. The CDR3 is 15 amino acids. CDR1 and CDR2 from the germline V gene are SEHNR and FQNEAQ (reference sequence). The CDR3 loop reads CASSSGTGASYEQYF. Written as DNA, the CDR3 is TGTGCCAGCAGCTCCGGGACAGGGGCTTCCTACGAGCAGTACTTC.

The rearrangement uses TRBV7-9 and TRBJ2-3, with TRBD1 identical over 8 bases. After removal of 5 bases from V and 4 bases from J, the junction contained 8 bases not matched to a gene. Per the germline V gene, CDR1 is SEHNR and CDR2 is FQNEAQ (reference sequence). This CDR3 is 15 amino acids long. Here the CDR3 reads CASSPRQGTPDTQYF. The CDR3 DNA sequence: TGTGCCAGCAGCCCCCGACAGGGGACGCCAGATACGCAGTATTTT.

This chain links TRBV4-2 with TRBJ2-1; D possibly corresponds to TRBD2 (6 bases). The CDR3 runs 15 residues. The V gene lost 0 bases and the J gene lost 9 bases, with 15 bases spanning the gap. Germline values: CDR1 LGHNA, CDR2 YNFKEQ. CDR3 nucleotides: TGTGCCAGCAGCCAAGATCTCGGGACTCTGAGTGAGCAGTTCTTC. Translating it yields CASSQDLGTLSEQFF.

V is TRBV9 and J is TRBJ1-2, with 7 bases aligning to TRBD1. V was clipped by 3 bases and J by 7 bases; unmatched bases: 9. The germline V gene has CDR1 SGDLS and CDR2 YYNGEE. The CDR3 contains 14 residues. For the CDR3, the DNA is TGTGCCAGCAGCGGAACCACAGCAGGGGGTGGCTACACCTTC. This codes for CASSGTTAGGGYTF. Supplemented by reference TRBV9 and TRBJ1-2, the full variable domain reads DSGVTQTPKHLITATGQRVTLRCSPRSGDLSVYWYQQSLDQGLQFLIQYYNGEERAKGNILERFSAQQFPDLHSELNLSSLELGDSALYFCASSGTTAGGGYTFGSGTRLTVV.

The chain links TRBV2 to TRBJ1-4, with D unclear. Trimming stripped 6 bases from V and 4 bases from J, with 12 bases between. CDR3 length equals 14 residues. Germline values: CDR1 SNHLY, CDR2 FYNNEI. The CDR3 loop is CASRREGLNEKLFF. In DNA form, the CDR3 reads TGTGCCAGCAGGAGGGAAGGACTTAATGAAAAACTGTTTTTT. The full variable domain, in which reference TRBV2 and TRBJ1-4 provide the parts outside the CDR3, is EPEVTQTPSHQVTQMGQEVILRCVPISNHLYFYWYRQILGQKVEFLVSFYNNEISEKSEIFDDQFSVERPDGSNFTLKIRSTKLEDSAMYFCASRREGLNEKLFFGSGTQLSVL.

The chain links TRBV5-6 to TRBJ2-7, with 10 bases matching TRBD1. Germline V gene lookup returns CDR1 SGHDT and CDR2 YYEEEE. The CDR3 sequence is 15 residues long. The V segment lost 0 bases and the J segment 1 base; nucleotides outside the gene matches: 1. The CDR3 loop reads CASSLAGQGSYEQYF. In DNA, the CDR3 is TGTGCCAGCAGCTTGGCGGGACAGGGGTCCTACGAGCAGTACTTC.